The 29 T cell receptor beta chains listed next were all sequenced from one sample in a study of blood T cell repertoires in COVID-19. Sequencing was performed with immunoSEQ multiplex PCR; in TCRdb, only in-frame clones are kept and a portion is missing. The table lists roughly 250,000 clones, 87% of them singletons. The sample taken for sequencing was PBMCs or T cells enriched from blood (not recorded which). The receptors originated from a woman aged 30 to 39 with acute COVID-19.

The chain carries TRBV15 and TRBJ1-6; D possibly corresponds to TRBD1 (5 bases). CDR1 is LNHNV and CDR2 is YYDKDF in the germline V gene (reference sequence). CDR3 length: 17 amino acids. V lost 0 bases and J lost 4, with 13 bases in between. Written as DNA, the CDR3 is TGTGCCACCAGCAGAGATCGGGGGTCAGCTTATAATTCACCCCTCCACTTT. Encoded protein: CATSRDRGSAYNSPLHF.

The genes are TRBV2 and TRBJ2-7; D possibly corresponds to TRBD2 (5 bases). The germline V gene encodes CDR1 SNHLY and CDR2 FYNNEI. The V gene lost 5 bases and the J gene lost 7 bases, with 15 bases spanning the gap. This CDR3 region has 13 residues. CDR3 DNA: TGTGCCAGCAGTCAGACGGGATTTCGGGAGCAGTACTTC. This gives the protein CASSQTGFREQYF.

This rearrangement joins TRBV2 to TRBJ2-6, with D possibly matching TRBD1 (6 bases). The CDR3 totals 14 residues. Between the trimmed V and J ends, which lost 8 bases and 1 base, there was a span of 9 bases. Germline CDR1 SNHLY, CDR2 FYNNEI. CDR3 amino acids: CASHRESGANVLTF. For the CDR3, the DNA is TGTGCCAGCCACAGGGAGTCTGGGGCCAACGTCCTGACTTTC.

V is TRBV20-1 and J is TRBJ2-5; TRBD1 matches at 8 bases. V shed 3 bases, J shed 4 bases, and the junction held 10 bases outside the gene matches. The CDR3 loop spans 15 amino acids. Germline CDR1 and CDR2: DFQATT and SNEGSKA (reference sequence). CDR3 coding DNA: TGCAGTGCTAGTTTTGGGACAGGCCCGGCAGAGACCCAGTACTTC. This encodes CSASFGTGPAETQYF.

V and J are TRBV5-1 and TRBJ1-1; D remains ambiguous. The germline V and J ends were trimmed by 2 bases and 2 bases, with 16 bases remaining between them. Germline-derived CDR1 and CDR2 are SGHRS and YFSETQ. The CDR3 covers 16 residues. This CDR3 reads CASSFKSTSSNTEAFF. The CDR3 DNA is TGCGCCAGCAGCTTTAAATCTACGAGTTCCAACACTGAAGCTTTCTTT.

V is TRBV27 and J is TRBJ1-5, with 8 positions matching TRBD1. Germline V gene data show CDR1 as MNHEY and CDR2 as SMNVEV (reference sequence). The CDR3 spans 16 residues. V dropped 2 bases and J dropped 3; count of bases not matched to a gene: 6. The CDR3 region is CASSLKAGGVNQPQHF. The CDR3 coding sequence is TGTGCCAGCAGTTTAAAGGCAGGGGGCGTCAATCAGCCCCAGCATTTT.

This clone showed up just a few times. The J gene is TRBJ2-7, the V gene TRBV5-1; TRBD2 agrees at 9 bases. The CDR3 length is 15 residues. The junction had 5 bases not matched to a gene; V was cut back by 3 bases and J by 1 base. Germline-derived CDR1 and CDR2 are SGHRS and YFSETQ. The CDR3 sequence: CASSSGTSGSYEQYF. The CDR3 DNA reads TGCGCCAGCAGCTCCGGAACTAGCGGGTCCTACGAGCAGTACTTC.

J is TRBJ2-1 and V is TRBV5-1, with 7 bases matching TRBD1. Germline loops: CDR1 SGHRS, CDR2 YFSETQ. There are 14 residues in the CDR3. Trimming at V came to 4 bases and at J to 2 bases, leaving 3 bases not matched to a gene. The DNA for the CDR3 is TGCGCCAGCAGCGAGGGGACAGCCTACAATGAGCAGTTCTTC. It yields the protein CASSEGTAYNEQFF.

This rearrangement joins TRBV2 to TRBJ1-2; perhaps TRBD1 as D (5 bases). This CDR3 comprises 14 residues. The germline CDR1 and CDR2 sequences are SNHLY and FYNNEI. V gave up 7 bases and J gave up 6 bases, with 18 bases separating them. The CDR3 DNA sequence: TGTGCCAGCATATCTTCGGGGGACGAAAATGGCTACACCTTC. Encoded protein: CASISSGDENGYTF.

The CDR3 reads CASSLVGQRENTIYF. The CDR3 nucleotides read TGTGCCAGCAGCTTAGTCGGTCAACGAGAAAACACCATATATTTT. The chain has TRBV7-9 and TRBJ1-3; no reliable D call. There are 15 residues in the CDR3. Trimming took off 1 base at V and 6 bases at J, with 13 bases between the two ends. Germline CDR1 reads SEHNR; CDR2 reads FQNEAQ (reference sequence). Combining the CDR3 with reference TRBV7-9 and TRBJ1-3 gives the whole variable domain DTGVSQNPRHKITKRGQNVTFRCDPISEHNRLYWYRQTLGQGPEFLTYFQNEAQLEKSRLLSDRFSAERPKGSFSTLEIQRTEQGDSAMYLCASSLVGQRENTIYFGEGSWLTVV.

This sequence joins TRBV27 and TRBJ1-1; no clear D. Germline loops: CDR1 MNHEY, CDR2 SMNVEV (reference sequence). The V end was cut by 6 bases, the J end by 9 bases, with 17 bases between. The CDR3 has 13 amino acids. The CDR3 spells CASRLPEGGKAFF. The CDR3, as DNA: TGTGCCAGCAGGTTGCCCGAGGGCGGCAAAGCTTTCTTT.

Here the CDR3 reads CASSDGQITDTQYF. CDR3 bases: TGCGCCAGCAGCGATGGACAGATCACAGATACGCAGTATTTT. V and J are TRBV5-1 and TRBJ2-3, with D perhaps matching TRBD1 (6 bases). CDR1 is SGHRS, CDR2 YFSETQ, per germline. The V gene lost 4 bases and the J gene lost 2 bases, with 11 bases spanning the gap. CDR3 length: 14 amino acids.

The chain carries TRBV29-1 and TRBJ1-5; 7 bases agree with TRBD1. Per the germline V gene, CDR1 is SQVTM and CDR2 is ANQGSEA. There are 14 residues in the CDR3. V lost 1 base to trimming and J lost 6 bases; unmatched junction nucleotides: 6. This chain's CDR3 is CSVEVEGAGQPQHF. The DNA for the CDR3 is TGCAGCGTTGAAGTTGAGGGGGCCGGTCAGCCCCAGCATTTT.

This chain connects TRBV7-8 to TRBJ1-2; D is perhaps TRBD1 (6 bases). Germline V gene lookup returns CDR1 SGHVS and CDR2 FQNEAQ. The CDR3 loop spans 14 amino acids. Trimming removed 1 base at V and 6 bases at J, with 12 bases between. The chain's CDR3 is CASSLGTGSDGYTF. In nucleotides, the CDR3 is TGTGCCAGCAGCTTAGGAACAGGGAGTGATGGCTACACCTTC.

A single count supports this clone. The V gene is TRBV28, the J gene TRBJ2-5; tentative D call: TRBD2 (5 bases). The V gene lost 6 bases and the J gene lost 3 bases, with 8 bases spanning the gap. The germline CDR1 and CDR2 sequences are MDHEN and SYDVKM. CDR3 length equals 12 residues. The CDR3 nucleotides read TGTGCCAGCAGAACTAGGGAAGAGACCCAGTACTTC. Its translation is CASRTREETQYF.

Comment on this clone: Other DNA sequences within the sample encode an identical CDR3. The genes are TRBV12-3 or TRBV12-4 and TRBJ1-5; TRBD1 aligns across 9 bases. The CDR3 length is 13 residues. After removal of 5 bases from V and 6 bases from J, the junction contained 2 bases not matched to a gene. CDR3 sequence reads: CASSLQGAQPQHF. Here the CDR3 DNA reads TGTGCCAGCAGTCTACAGGGGGCTCAGCCCCAGCATTTT.

This sequence joins TRBV6-5 and TRBJ2-5, with 7 positions matching TRBD1. Germline loops: CDR1 MNHEY, CDR2 SVGAGI. This CDR3 is built from 13 residues. The trim removed 6 bases at V and 6 bases at J, leaving 7 bases unmatched. CDR3 in amino acids: CASRKGGAKTQYF. The CDR3, as DNA: TGTGCCAGCAGAAAAGGGGGCGCGAAGACCCAGTACTTC.

The V gene is TRBV19, the J gene TRBJ1-2, with TRBD1 matching 10 bases. The V gene's germline CDR1 is LNHDA and CDR2 SQIVND (reference sequence). There are 15 residues in the CDR3. Trimming cost V 3 bases and J 7 bases; bases outside gene matches: 8. The CDR3 region has the DNA TGTGCCAGTAGTATCCCGGGACAGGGGAGTGGTGGCTACACCTTC. Translating it yields CASSIPGQGSGGYTF.

The chain couples TRBV24-1 to TRBJ2-2; D perhaps matches TRBD1 (6 bases). The CDR3 is 15 amino acids. Germline-derived CDR1 and CDR2 are KGHDR and SFDVKD. Trimming removed 5 bases from V and 3 bases from J, with 12 bases in between. The DNA for the CDR3 is TGTGCCACCAGTGCTGGCAGGGGTGACACCGGGGAGCTGTTTTTT. It yields the protein CATSAGRGDTGELFF.

Sample share makes this clone medium-sized (0.01 to 0.1%). The J gene is TRBJ2-2, the V gene TRBV5-8, with TRBD2 matching over 14 bases. Germline V gene lookup returns CDR1 SGHTS and CDR2 YDEGEE. This CDR3 is 15 amino acids long. Trimming cost V 5 bases and J 6 bases; bases outside gene matches: 3. The CDR3 DNA sequence: TGTGCCAGCAGGGGGACTAGCGGGGGACCCGGGGAGCTGTTTTTT. Translated, it gives CASRGTSGGPGELFF.

CDR3 nucleotide sequence: TGTGCCAGCACCCAACGGACAGTTGTAGAAAAACTGTTTTTT. This codes for CASTQRTVVEKLFF. The chain joins TRBV6-5 to TRBJ1-4, with D tentatively TRBD1 (6 bases). The CDR3 runs to 14 residues. V was trimmed by 7 bases and J by 8 bases, leaving 17 bases between them. Germline CDR1 and CDR2: MNHEY and SVGAGI.

The chain links TRBV5-6 to TRBJ1-1; D is unresolved. CDR3 size: 13 residues. The germline gives CDR1 SGHDT, CDR2 YYEEEE. Trimming removed 4 bases at V and 1 base at J, with 8 bases between. The CDR3: CASSATKNTEAFF. CDR3 nucleotides: TGTGCCAGCAGCGCGACAAAGAACACTGAAGCTTTCTTT.

The rearrangement joins TRBV4-1 to TRBJ2-3, with TRBD2 identical over 8 bases. V lost 0 bases and J lost 8; bases outside the gene matches: 13. Germline assignment: CDR1 MGHRA and CDR2 YSYEKL. The length of the CDR3 is 17 residues. The CDR3, as DNA: TGCGCCAGCAGCCAAGATGTGGGTACTAGCGGTTTCAGTACGCAGTATTTT. Translating it yields CASSQDVGTSGFSTQYF.

This clone was counted between two and nine times. The chain links TRBV10-3 to TRBJ1-5; maybe TRBD1 (5 bases). Germline CDR1 reads ENHRY; CDR2 reads SYGVKD. Between the trimmed V and J ends, which lost 7 bases and 2 bases, there was a span of 12 bases. This CDR3 has 14 amino acids. Here the CDR3 reads CAIMSGVGNQPQHF. In nucleotides, the CDR3 is TGTGCCATCATGTCGGGGGTTGGCAATCAGCCCCAGCATTTT.

The chain joins TRBV11-2 to TRBJ2-3; 9 nucleotides agree with TRBD2. Germline CDR1 SGHAT, CDR2 FQNNGV. The CDR3 has 15 amino acids. Trimming removed 2 bases from V and 5 bases from J; junction bases left unmatched: 5. The CDR3 DNA sequence: TGTGCCAGCAGCTTACGCGGGGGGGAGGGAGATACGCAGTATTTT. Its protein product is CASSLRGGEGDTQYF.

The V and J genes are TRBV6-5 and TRBJ1-1; 7 bases map to TRBD1. J gave up 0 bases and V 6 bases, and 4 bases lay outside the gene matches. There are 14 residues in the CDR3. Germline CDR1 and CDR2: MNHEY and SVGAGI. The CDR3 DNA is TGTGCCAGCAGCGAGGGACAGATGAACACTGAAGCTTTCTTT. It codes for CASSEGQMNTEAFF.

The CDR3 spells CASSQRKNTEAFF. In DNA form, the CDR3 reads TGCGCCAGCAGCCAGAGGAAAAACACTGAAGCTTTCTTT. The chain joins TRBV4-3 to TRBJ1-1, with D unresolved. Germline values: CDR1 LGHNA, CDR2 YSLEER. The ends were cut back, 3 bases at V and 2 bases at J, with 7 bases in the middle. CDR3 length: 13 residues.

The chain has TRBV7-2 and TRBJ1-1; D not resolved. The germline V gene encodes CDR1 SGHTA and CDR2 FQGNSA. The CDR3 is 13 residues long. Trimming took off 1 base at V and 0 bases at J, with 3 bases between the two ends. The DNA for the CDR3 is TGTGCCAGCAGCTTAGAGCTGAACACTGAAGCTTTCTTT. It is translated as CASSLELNTEAFF. The variable domain in full, with the rest retrieved from reference TRBV7-2 and TRBJ1-1, is GAGVSQSPSNKVTEKGKDVELRCDPISGHTALYWYRQSLGQGLEFLIYFQGNSAPDKSGLPSDRFSAERTGGSVSTLTIQRTQQEDSAVYLCASSLELNTEAFFGQGTRLTVV.

The V and J genes are TRBV9 and TRBJ2-1, with TRBD2 matching over 12 bases. The CDR3 consists of 16 residues. With 1 base clipped from V and 5 bases from J, the junction kept 4 bases outside the gene matches. Germline V gives CDR1 SGDLS, CDR2 YYNGEE. CDR3 bases: TGTGCCAGCAGCGTATTGGCTAGCGGGGGGGACAATGAGCAGTTCTTC. Residues: CASSVLASGGDNEQFF.